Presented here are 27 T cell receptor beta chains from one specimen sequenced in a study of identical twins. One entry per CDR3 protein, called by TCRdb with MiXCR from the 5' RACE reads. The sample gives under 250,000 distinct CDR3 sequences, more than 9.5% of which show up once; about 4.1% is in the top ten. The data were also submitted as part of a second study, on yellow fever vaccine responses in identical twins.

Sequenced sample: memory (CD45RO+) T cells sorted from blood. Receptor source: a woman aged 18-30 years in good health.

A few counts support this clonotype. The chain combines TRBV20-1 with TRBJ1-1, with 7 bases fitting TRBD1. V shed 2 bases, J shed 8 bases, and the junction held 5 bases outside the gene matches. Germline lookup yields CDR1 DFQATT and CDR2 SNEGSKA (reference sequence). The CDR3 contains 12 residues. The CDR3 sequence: CSARLPGQEAFF. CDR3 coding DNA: TGCAGTGCTAGATTGCCGGGACAGGAAGCTTTCTTT.

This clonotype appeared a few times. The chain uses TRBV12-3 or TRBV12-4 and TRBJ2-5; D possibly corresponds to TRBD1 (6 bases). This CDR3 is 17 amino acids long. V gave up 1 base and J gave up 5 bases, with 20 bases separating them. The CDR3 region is CASSLGTGQNPGETQYF. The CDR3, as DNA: TGTGCCAGCAGTTTAGGGACCGGACAGAACCCCGGGGAGACCCAGTACTTC.

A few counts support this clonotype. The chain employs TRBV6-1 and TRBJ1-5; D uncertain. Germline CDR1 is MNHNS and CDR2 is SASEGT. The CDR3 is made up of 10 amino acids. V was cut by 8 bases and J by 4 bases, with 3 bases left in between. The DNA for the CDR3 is TGTGCCAGCGGGAATCAGCCCCAGCATTTT. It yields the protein CASGNQPQHF.

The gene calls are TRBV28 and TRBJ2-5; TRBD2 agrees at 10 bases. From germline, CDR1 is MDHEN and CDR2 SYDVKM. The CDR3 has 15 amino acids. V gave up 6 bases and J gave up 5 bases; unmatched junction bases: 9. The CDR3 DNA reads TGTGCCAGCAGCAATCGACTAGCGGGTAGGGAGACCCAGTACTTC. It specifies CASSNRLAGRETQYF.

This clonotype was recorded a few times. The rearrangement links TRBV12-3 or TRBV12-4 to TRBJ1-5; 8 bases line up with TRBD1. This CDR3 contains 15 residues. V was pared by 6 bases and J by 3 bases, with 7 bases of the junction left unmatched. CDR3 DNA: TGTGCCAGCAGCCTTAGGGACAGGTACAATCAGCCCCAGCATTTT. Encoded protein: CASSLRDRYNQPQHF.

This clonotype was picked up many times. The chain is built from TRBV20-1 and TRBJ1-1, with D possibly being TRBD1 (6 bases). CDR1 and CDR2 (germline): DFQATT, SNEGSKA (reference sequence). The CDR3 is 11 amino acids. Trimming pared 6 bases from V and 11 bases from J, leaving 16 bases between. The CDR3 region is CSARQAGGAFF. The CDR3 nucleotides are TGCAGTGCCAGACAGGCTGGCGGGGCTTTCTTT.

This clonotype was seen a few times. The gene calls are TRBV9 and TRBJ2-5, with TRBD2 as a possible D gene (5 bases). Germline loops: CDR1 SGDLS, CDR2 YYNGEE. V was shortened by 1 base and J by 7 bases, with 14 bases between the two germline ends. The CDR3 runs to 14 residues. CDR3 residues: CASSVSGVPGTQYF. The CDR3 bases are TGTGCCAGCAGCGTAAGCGGTGTGCCGGGGACCCAGTACTTC. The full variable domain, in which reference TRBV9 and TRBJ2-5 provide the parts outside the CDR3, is DSGVTQTPKHLITATGQRVTLRCSPRSGDLSVYWYQQSLDQGLQFLIQYYNGEERAKGNILERFSAQQFPDLHSELNLSSLELGDSALYFCASSVSGVPGTQYFGPGTRLLVL.

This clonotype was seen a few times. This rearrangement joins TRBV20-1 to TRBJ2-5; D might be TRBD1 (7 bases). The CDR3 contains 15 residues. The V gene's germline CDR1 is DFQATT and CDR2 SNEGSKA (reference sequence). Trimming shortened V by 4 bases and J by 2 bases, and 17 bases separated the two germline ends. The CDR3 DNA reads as TGCAGTGCTATAGGTTCGACAGGGACTCAAGAGACCCAGTACTTC. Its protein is CSAIGSTGTQETQYF.

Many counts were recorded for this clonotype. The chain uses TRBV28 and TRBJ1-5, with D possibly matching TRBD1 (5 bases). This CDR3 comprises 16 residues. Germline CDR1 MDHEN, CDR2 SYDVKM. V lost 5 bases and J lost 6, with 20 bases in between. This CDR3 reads CASSPNARGRSQPQHF. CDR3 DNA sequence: TGTGCCAGCAGTCCCAACGCGAGGGGAAGAAGTCAGCCCCAGCATTTT.

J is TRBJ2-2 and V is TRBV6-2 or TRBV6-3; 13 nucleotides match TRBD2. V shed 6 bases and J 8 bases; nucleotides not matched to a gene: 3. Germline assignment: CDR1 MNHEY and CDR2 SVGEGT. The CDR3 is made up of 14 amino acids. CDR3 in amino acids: CASSGTSGKGELFF. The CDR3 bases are TGTGCCAGCAGCGGGACTAGCGGGAAAGGGGAGCTGTTTTTT.

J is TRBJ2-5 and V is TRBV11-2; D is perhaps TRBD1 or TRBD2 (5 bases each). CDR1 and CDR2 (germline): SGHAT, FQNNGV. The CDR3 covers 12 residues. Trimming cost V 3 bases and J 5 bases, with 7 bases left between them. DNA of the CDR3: TGTGCCAGCAGCTTCTGGGGGGAGACCCAGTACTTC. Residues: CASSFWGETQYF.

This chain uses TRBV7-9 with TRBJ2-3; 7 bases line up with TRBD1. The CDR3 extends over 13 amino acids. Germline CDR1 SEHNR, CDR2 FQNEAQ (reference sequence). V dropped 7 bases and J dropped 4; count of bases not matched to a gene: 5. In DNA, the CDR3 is TGTGCCAGCAACCGACAGGGTTCAGATACGCAGTATTTT. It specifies CASNRQGSDTQYF.

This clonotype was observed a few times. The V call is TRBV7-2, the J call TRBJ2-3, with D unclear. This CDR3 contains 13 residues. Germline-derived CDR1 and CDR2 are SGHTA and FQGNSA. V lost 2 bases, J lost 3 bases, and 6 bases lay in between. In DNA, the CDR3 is TGTGCCAGCAGCTTACGGATGACAGATACGCAGTATTTT. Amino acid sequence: CASSLRMTDTQYF. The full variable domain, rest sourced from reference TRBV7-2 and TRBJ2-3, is GAGVSQSPSNKVTEKGKDVELRCDPISGHTALYWYRQSLGQGLEFLIYFQGNSAPDKSGLPSDRFSAERTGGSVSTLTIQRTQQEDSAVYLCASSLRMTDTQYFGPGTRLTVL.

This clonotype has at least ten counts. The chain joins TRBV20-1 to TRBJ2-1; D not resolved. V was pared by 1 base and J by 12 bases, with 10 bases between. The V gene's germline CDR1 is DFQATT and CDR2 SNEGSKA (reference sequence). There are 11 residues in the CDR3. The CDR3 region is CSARAEMAQFF. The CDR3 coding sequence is TGCAGTGCTAGAGCGGAAATGGCGCAGTTCTTC.

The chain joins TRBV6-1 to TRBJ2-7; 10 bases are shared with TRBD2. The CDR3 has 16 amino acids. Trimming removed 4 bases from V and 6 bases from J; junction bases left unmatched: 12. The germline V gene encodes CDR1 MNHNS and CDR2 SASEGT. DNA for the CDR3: TGTGCCAGCAGTGCCTATTCGACCAGCGGGAGGGCCGAGCAGTACTTC. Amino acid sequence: CASSAYSTSGRAEQYF.

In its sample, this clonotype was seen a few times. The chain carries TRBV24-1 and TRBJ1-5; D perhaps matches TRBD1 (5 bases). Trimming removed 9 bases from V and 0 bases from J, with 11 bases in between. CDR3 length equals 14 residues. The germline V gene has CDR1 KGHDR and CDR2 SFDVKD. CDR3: CATSRENSNQPQHF. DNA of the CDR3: TGTGCCACCTCCAGGGAAAATAGCAATCAGCCCCAGCATTTT.

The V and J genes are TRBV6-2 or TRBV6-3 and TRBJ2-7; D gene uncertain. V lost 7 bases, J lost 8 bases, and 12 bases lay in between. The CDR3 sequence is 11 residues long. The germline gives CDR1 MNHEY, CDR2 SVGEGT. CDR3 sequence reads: CASNKKGKQYF. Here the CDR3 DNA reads TGTGCCAGCAACAAGAAGGGTAAGCAGTACTTC.

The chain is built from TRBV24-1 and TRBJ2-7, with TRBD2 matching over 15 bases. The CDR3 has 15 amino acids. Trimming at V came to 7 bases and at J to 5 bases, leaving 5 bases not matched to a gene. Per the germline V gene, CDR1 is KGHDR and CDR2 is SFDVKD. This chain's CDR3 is CATRRTSGGVNEQYF. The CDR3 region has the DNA TGTGCCACCAGACGGACTAGCGGGGGGGTGAACGAGCAGTACTTC.

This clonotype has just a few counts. CDR3 nucleotide sequence: TGCAGTGCCATTACGGGCCCCAAGGGGGCAGATACGCAGTATTTT. Its translation is CSAITGPKGADTQYF. V and J are TRBV20-1 and TRBJ2-3, with D possibly matching TRBD1 (6 bases). Germline CDR1 DFQATT, CDR2 SNEGSKA (reference sequence). Between the trimmed V and J ends, which lost 6 bases and 4 bases, there was a span of 20 bases. There are 15 residues in the CDR3.

CDR3 residues: CASSLGANIQYF. The CDR3, as DNA: TGTGCCAGCAGCTTGGGGGCGAACATTCAGTACTTC. This chain links TRBV7-2 with TRBJ2-4; D possibly corresponds to TRBD1 (6 bases). Looked up from germline, CDR1 is SGHTA and CDR2 is FQGNSA. V was trimmed by 3 bases and J by 7 bases, leaving 7 bases between them. This CDR3 has 12 amino acids.

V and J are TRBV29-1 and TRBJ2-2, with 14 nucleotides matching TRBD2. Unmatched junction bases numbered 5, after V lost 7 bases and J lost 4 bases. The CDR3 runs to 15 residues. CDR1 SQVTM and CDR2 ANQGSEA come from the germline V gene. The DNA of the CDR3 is TGCAGCGCCGGGACTAGCGGGAGTATCACCGGGGAGCTGTTTTTT. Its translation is CSAGTSGSITGELFF.

CDR3 nucleotides: TGCAGTGCTAGACCCGGGCTTGCTGGGGCCAACGTCCTGACTTTC. This sequence encodes CSARPGLAGANVLTF. The V gene is TRBV20-1, the J gene TRBJ2-6; D not certain. CDR3 length: 15 amino acids. Between the trimmed V and J ends, which lost 2 bases and 2 bases, there was a span of 10 bases. The germline V gene has CDR1 DFQATT and CDR2 SNEGSKA (reference sequence).

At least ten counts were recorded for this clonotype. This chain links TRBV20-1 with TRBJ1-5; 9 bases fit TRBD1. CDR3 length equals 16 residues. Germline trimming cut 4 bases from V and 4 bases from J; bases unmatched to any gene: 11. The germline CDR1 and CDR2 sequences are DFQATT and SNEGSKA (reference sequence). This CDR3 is CSATFIPGTGNQPQHF. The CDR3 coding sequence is TGCAGTGCTACATTTATACCCGGGACAGGGAATCAGCCCCAGCATTTT.

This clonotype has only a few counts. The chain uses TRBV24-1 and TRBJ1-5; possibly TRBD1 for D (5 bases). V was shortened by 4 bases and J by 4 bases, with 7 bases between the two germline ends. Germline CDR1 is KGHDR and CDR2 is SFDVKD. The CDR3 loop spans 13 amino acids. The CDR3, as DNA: TGTGCCACCAGTGAGAGGGGTAATCAGCCCCAGCATTTT. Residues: CATSERGNQPQHF.

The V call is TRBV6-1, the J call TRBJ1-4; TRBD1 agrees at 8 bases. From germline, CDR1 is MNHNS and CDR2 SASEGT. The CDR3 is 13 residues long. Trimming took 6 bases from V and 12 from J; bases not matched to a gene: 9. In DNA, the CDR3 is TGTGCCAGCAGGACTGACGGGGACAGGCAACTGTTTTTT. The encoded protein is CASRTDGDRQLFF.

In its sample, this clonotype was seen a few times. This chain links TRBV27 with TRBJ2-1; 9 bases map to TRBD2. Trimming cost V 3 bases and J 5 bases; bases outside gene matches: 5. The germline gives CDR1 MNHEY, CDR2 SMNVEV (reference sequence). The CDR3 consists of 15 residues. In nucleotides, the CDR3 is TGTGCCAGCAGTTTTAGGACTAGCGTTAACAATGAGCAGTTCTTC. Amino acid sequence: CASSFRTSVNNEQFF.

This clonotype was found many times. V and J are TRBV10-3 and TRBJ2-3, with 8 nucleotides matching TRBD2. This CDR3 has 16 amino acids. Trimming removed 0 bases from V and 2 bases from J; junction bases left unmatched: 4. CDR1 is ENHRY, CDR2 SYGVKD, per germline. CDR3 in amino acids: CAISESLAVATDTQYF. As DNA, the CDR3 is TGTGCCATCAGTGAGTCACTAGCGGTAGCCACAGATACGCAGTATTTT.